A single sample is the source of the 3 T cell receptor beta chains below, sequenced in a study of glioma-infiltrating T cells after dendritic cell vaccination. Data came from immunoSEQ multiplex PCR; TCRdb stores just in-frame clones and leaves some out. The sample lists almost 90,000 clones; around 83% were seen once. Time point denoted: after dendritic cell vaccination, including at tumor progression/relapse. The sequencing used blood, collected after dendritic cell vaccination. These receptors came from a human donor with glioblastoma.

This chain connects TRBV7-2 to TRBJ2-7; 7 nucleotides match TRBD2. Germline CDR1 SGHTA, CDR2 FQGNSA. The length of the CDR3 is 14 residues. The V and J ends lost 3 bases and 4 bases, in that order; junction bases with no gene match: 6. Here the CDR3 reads CASSLGLTAYEQYF. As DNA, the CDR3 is TGTGCCAGCAGCTTGGGACTAACGGCTTACGAGCAGTACTTC.

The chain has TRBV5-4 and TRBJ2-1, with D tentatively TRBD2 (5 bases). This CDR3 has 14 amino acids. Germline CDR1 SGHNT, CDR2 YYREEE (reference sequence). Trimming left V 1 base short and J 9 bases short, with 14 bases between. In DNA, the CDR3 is TGTGCCAGCAGCTTGCCGAGGGCCGATAGTGAGCAGTTCTTC. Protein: CASSLPRADSEQFF.

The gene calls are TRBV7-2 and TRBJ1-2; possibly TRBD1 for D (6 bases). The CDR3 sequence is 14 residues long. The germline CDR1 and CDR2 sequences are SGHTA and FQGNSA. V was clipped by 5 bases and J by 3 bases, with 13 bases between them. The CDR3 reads CASSPGHGDYGYTF. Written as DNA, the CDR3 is TGTGCCAGCAGCCCGGGACACGGGGACTATGGCTACACCTTC. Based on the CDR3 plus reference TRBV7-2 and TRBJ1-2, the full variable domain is GAGVSQSPSNKVTEKGKDVELRCDPISGHTALYWYRQSLGQGLEFLIYFQGNSAPDKSGLPSDRFSAERTGGSVSTLTIQRTQQEDSAVYLCASSPGHGDYGYTFGSGTRLTVV.